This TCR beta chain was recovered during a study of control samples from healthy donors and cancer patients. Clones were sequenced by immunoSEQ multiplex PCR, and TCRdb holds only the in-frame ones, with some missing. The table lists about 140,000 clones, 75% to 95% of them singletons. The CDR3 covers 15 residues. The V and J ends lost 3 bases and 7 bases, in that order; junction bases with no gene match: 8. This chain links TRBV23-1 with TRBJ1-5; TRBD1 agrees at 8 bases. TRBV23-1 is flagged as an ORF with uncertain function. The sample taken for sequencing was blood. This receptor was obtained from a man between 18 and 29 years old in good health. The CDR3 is CASSHPDRAEQPQHF. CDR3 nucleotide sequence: TGCGCCAGCAGTCACCCGGACAGGGCGGAACAGCCCCAGCATTTT.